This is a list of T cell receptor beta chains from one sample in a study of blood T cell repertoires in COVID-19. The table came from immunoSEQ multiplex PCR; TCRdb's copy has only in-frame clones and leaves some out. This table holds some 23,000 clones, more than 80% found once. Sequences were obtained from peripheral blood. The receptors stem from a human donor in a cohort sampled during active COVID-19. Each CDR3 is given with its conserved first and last residue. Each record gives: D gene, V gene, clone size, J gene, CDR3 DNA, CDR3 protein. The D gene is left open where the match is weak. Part of the rows lack a size; the others show once, few, many or a class for expanded clones.

d_gene: TRBD1
v_gene: TRBV12-3/TRBV12-4
abundance: once
j_gene: TRBJ1-1
CDR3nt: TGTGCCAGCAGTCGGGGACAGCTCTATGAAGCTTTCTTT
CDR3aa: CASSRGQLYEAFF

d_gene: .
v_gene: TRBV6-1
abundance: .
j_gene: TRBJ1-1
CDR3nt: TGTGCCAGCAGTGAACGTCCCGAGGATTTGAACACTGAAGCTTTCTTT
CDR3aa: CASSERPEDLNTEAFF

d_gene: .
v_gene: TRBV11-2
abundance: .
j_gene: TRBJ1-6
CDR3nt: TGTGCCAGCAGCTTAGAGGCGACGGGTAATTCACCCCTCCACTTT
CDR3aa: CASSLEATGNSPLHF

d_gene: .
v_gene: TRBV15
abundance: once
j_gene: TRBJ1-2
CDR3nt: TGTGCCACCAGCCCAAGCCGACAGGGCTACACCTTC
CDR3aa: CATSPSRQGYTF

d_gene: .
v_gene: TRBV5-5
abundance: .
j_gene: TRBJ1-1
CDR3nt: TGTGCCAGCAGCTTGGTACGGTATGGGAACACTGAAGCTTTCTTT
CDR3aa: CASSLVRYGNTEAFF

d_gene: TRBD1
v_gene: TRBV27
abundance: .
j_gene: TRBJ2-3
CDR3nt: TGTGCCAGCAACAGCGGGACAGGGGTGACAGATACGCAGTATTTT
CDR3aa: CASNSGTGVTDTQYF

d_gene: TRBD2
v_gene: TRBV19
abundance: .
j_gene: TRBJ2-1
CDR3nt: TGTGCCAGTAGTCAACTAGCGGGGGACCCCTCCTACAATGAGCAGTTCTTC
CDR3aa: CASSQLAGDPSYNEQFF

d_gene: TRBD1
v_gene: TRBV30
abundance: .
j_gene: TRBJ2-7
CDR3nt: TGTGCCTGGAGTGTAGGGACAGGGCCCTACGAGCAGTACTTC
CDR3aa: CAWSVGTGPYEQYF

d_gene: .
v_gene: TRBV19
abundance: .
j_gene: TRBJ2-1
CDR3nt: TGTGCCAGTACCCGGGGGATCGAGCAGTTCTTC
CDR3aa: CASTRGIEQFF

d_gene: TRBD1
v_gene: TRBV27
abundance: few
j_gene: TRBJ1-4
CDR3nt: TGTGCCAGCAAACTAAGGACAGGGAGTTTGACTAATGAAAAACTGTTTTTT
CDR3aa: CASKLRTGSLTNEKLFF

d_gene: TRBD2
v_gene: TRBV5-4
abundance: once
j_gene: TRBJ2-1
CDR3nt: TGTGCCAGCACCCCCATGGGGCGGGGGGGCTACAATGAGCAGTTCTTC
CDR3aa: CASTPMGRGGYNEQFF

d_gene: .
v_gene: TRBV5-4
abundance: .
j_gene: TRBJ1-2
CDR3nt: TGTGCCAGCAGCTTGGAACAGGCGGAGGGCTACACCTTC
CDR3aa: CASSLEQAEGYTF

d_gene: TRBD2
v_gene: TRBV7-3
abundance: .
j_gene: TRBJ2-1
CDR3nt: TGTGCCAGCAGCTTCCTAAGACTAGCGGGGGGAAGCTCCTACAATGAGCAGTTCTTC
CDR3aa: CASSFLRLAGGSSYNEQFF

d_gene: TRBD1
v_gene: TRBV5-4
abundance: .
j_gene: TRBJ1-4
CDR3nt: TGTGCCAGCAGCTTAAGAGGGGGCGAAAAACTGTTTTTT
CDR3aa: CASSLRGGEKLFF

d_gene: TRBD2
v_gene: TRBV19
abundance: .
j_gene: TRBJ2-1
CDR3nt: TGTGCCAGTACCCTCAGGACTAGCGGGAATGAGCAGTTCTTC
CDR3aa: CASTLRTSGNEQFF

d_gene: .
v_gene: TRBV7-2
abundance: few
j_gene: TRBJ1-6
CDR3nt: TGTGCCAGCAGCTTAGGGGCCCCAAGTTTCGGTTCACCCCTCCACTTT
CDR3aa: CASSLGAPSFGSPLHF

d_gene: .
v_gene: TRBV25-1
abundance: .
j_gene: TRBJ2-3
CDR3nt: TGTGCCAGCGGTGTTGGGGGCCCCACAGATACGCAGTATTTT
CDR3aa: CASGVGGPTDTQYF

d_gene: .
v_gene: TRBV7-2
abundance: .
j_gene: TRBJ2-7
CDR3nt: TGTGCCAGCAGCTTGTCTTGGGCCGATCAATACTACTTC
CDR3aa: CASSLSWADQYYF

d_gene: TRBD2
v_gene: TRBV6-5
abundance: .
j_gene: TRBJ2-1
CDR3nt: TGTGCCAGCCGGTTACTAGCGGGACCGAATGAGCAGTTCTTC
CDR3aa: CASRLLAGPNEQFF

d_gene: TRBD1
v_gene: TRBV3-1/TRBV3-2
abundance: .
j_gene: TRBJ2-3
CDR3nt: TGTGCCAGCAGAAGCCCGGGACAGGTGTCAGATACGCAGTATTTT
CDR3aa: CASRSPGQVSDTQYF

d_gene: TRBD2
v_gene: TRBV5-1
abundance: .
j_gene: TRBJ2-5
CDR3nt: TGCGCCAGCAGCGGTAGCGGGGGGCGGGAAGAGACCCAGTACTTC
CDR3aa: CASSGSGGREETQYF

d_gene: .
v_gene: TRBV7-7
abundance: .
j_gene: TRBJ2-7
CDR3nt: TGTGCTAGCAGCTTAGCACAGGGCAGTGCCTACGAGCAGTACTTC
CDR3aa: CASSLAQGSAYEQYF

d_gene: TRBD2
v_gene: TRBV19
abundance: .
j_gene: TRBJ2-5
CDR3nt: TGTGCCAGTAGTATTAGCGGCGGGGGTGGAGAGACCCAGTACTTC
CDR3aa: CASSISGGGGETQYF

d_gene: .
v_gene: TRBV6-5
abundance: .
j_gene: TRBJ2-3
CDR3nt: TGTGCCAGTAGGACCTCTAGCGCCATGAATACGCAGTATTTT
CDR3aa: CASRTSSAMNTQYF

d_gene: .
v_gene: TRBV3-1/TRBV3-2
abundance: .
j_gene: TRBJ2-1
CDR3nt: TGTGCCAGCAGCCAGGAGACAGCCTACAATGAGCAGTTCTTC
CDR3aa: CASSQETAYNEQFF

d_gene: .
v_gene: TRBV27
abundance: .
j_gene: TRBJ2-1
CDR3nt: TGTGCCAGCAGTTTATCGCGGGCGGTCTCCTACAATGAGCAGTTCTTC
CDR3aa: CASSLSRAVSYNEQFF

d_gene: .
v_gene: TRBV7-6
abundance: .
j_gene: TRBJ2-7
CDR3nt: TGTGCCAGCAGCTTGAAGGGGCTCGAGCAGTACTTC
CDR3aa: CASSLKGLEQYF

d_gene: .
v_gene: TRBV7-9
abundance: .
j_gene: TRBJ2-5
CDR3nt: TGTGCCAGCAGCTTAGTCGTCGGGGAGACCCAGTACTTC
CDR3aa: CASSLVVGETQYF

d_gene: TRBD1
v_gene: TRBV5-1
abundance: .
j_gene: TRBJ1-5
CDR3nt: TGCGCCAGCAGTCAGGGGGACCGAAATCAGCCCCAGCATTTT
CDR3aa: CASSQGDRNQPQHF

d_gene: .
v_gene: TRBV6-2/TRBV6-3
abundance: once
j_gene: TRBJ1-6
CDR3nt: TGTGCCAGCAGTTACTCGCGGGGGCGGAACAATTCACCCCTCCACTTT
CDR3aa: CASSYSRGRNNSPLHF

d_gene: .
v_gene: TRBV15
abundance: .
j_gene: TRBJ2-7
CDR3nt: TGTGCCACCAGCAGAGACAGGGGCCCCTACGAGCAGTACTTC
CDR3aa: CATSRDRGPYEQYF

d_gene: .
v_gene: TRBV7-8
abundance: .
j_gene: TRBJ2-3
CDR3nt: TGTGCCAGCAGCCCGGCGGGTCCAGATACGCAGTATTTT
CDR3aa: CASSPAGPDTQYF

d_gene: .
v_gene: TRBV9
abundance: .
j_gene: TRBJ2-3
CDR3nt: TGTGCCAGCAGCCTAGGGCAGGGCGGCTCGGATACGCAGTATTTT
CDR3aa: CASSLGQGGSDTQYF

d_gene: TRBD1
v_gene: TRBV3-1/TRBV3-2
abundance: few
j_gene: TRBJ1-2
CDR3nt: TGTGCCAGCAGCCAAGATGCGACAGGGCCTGGCTACACCTTC
CDR3aa: CASSQDATGPGYTF

d_gene: .
v_gene: TRBV15
abundance: .
j_gene: TRBJ1-3
CDR3nt: TGTGCCACCAGCAGAGCGGGGTTTGACACCATATATTTT
CDR3aa: CATSRAGFDTIYF

d_gene: .
v_gene: TRBV7-9
abundance: .
j_gene: TRBJ1-2
CDR3nt: TGTGCCAGCAGCACTAACCGGGAGACATTAGCTAACTATGGCTACACCTTC
CDR3aa: CASSTNRETLANYGYTF

d_gene: .
v_gene: TRBV5-1
abundance: .
j_gene: TRBJ2-2
CDR3nt: TGCGCCAGCAGCCCGGACACAGCTGGGGAGCTGTTTTTT
CDR3aa: CASSPDTAGELFF

d_gene: .
v_gene: TRBV7-2
abundance: .
j_gene: TRBJ2-1
CDR3nt: TGTGCCAGCAGCTTATCCCTCCGGACTCAAAGACTTAACAATGAGCAGTTCTTC
CDR3aa: CASSLSLRTQRLNNEQFF

d_gene: .
v_gene: TRBV6-5
abundance: .
j_gene: TRBJ1-1
CDR3nt: TGTGCCAGCAGTTTTCGATCGACGGGGAACACTGAAGCTTTCTTT
CDR3aa: CASSFRSTGNTEAFF

d_gene: TRBD2
v_gene: TRBV7-8
abundance: .
j_gene: TRBJ2-7
CDR3nt: TGTGCCAGCAGCTCCCTAGCGGTGAGCTCCTACGAGCAGTACTTC
CDR3aa: CASSSLAVSSYEQYF

d_gene: .
v_gene: TRBV12-5
abundance: .
j_gene: TRBJ1-4
CDR3nt: TGTGCTAGTGCCTTTTCTTTGCTGGGCAACTTAACTAATGAAAAACTGTTTTTT
CDR3aa: CASAFSLLGNLTNEKLFF

d_gene: TRBD1
v_gene: TRBV11-3
abundance: few
j_gene: TRBJ2-3
CDR3nt: TGTGCCAGCAGCCCGGGACAGGGCTCACGCACAGATACGCAGTATTTT
CDR3aa: CASSPGQGSRTDTQYF

d_gene: TRBD1
v_gene: TRBV6-2/TRBV6-3
abundance: .
j_gene: TRBJ1-2
CDR3nt: TGTGCCAGCAGTTACGGGACAGATTATGGCTACACCTTC
CDR3aa: CASSYGTDYGYTF

d_gene: .
v_gene: TRBV6-4
abundance: .
j_gene: TRBJ1-2
CDR3nt: TGTGCCAGCAGTGACTCCCTAGCGTCGGGCTACACCTTC
CDR3aa: CASSDSLASGYTF

d_gene: TRBD1
v_gene: TRBV12-3/TRBV12-4
abundance: .
j_gene: TRBJ2-1
CDR3nt: TGTGCCAGCAAAAGGACAGGGGGCCATGAGCAGTTCTTC
CDR3aa: CASKRTGGHEQFF

d_gene: .
v_gene: TRBV11-3
abundance: .
j_gene: TRBJ2-1
CDR3nt: TGTGCCAGCAGCTTAGGCGGGGCCCACAATGAGCAGTTCTTC
CDR3aa: CASSLGGAHNEQFF

d_gene: TRBD2
v_gene: TRBV4-3
abundance: .
j_gene: TRBJ2-1
CDR3nt: TGCGCCAGCAGCCAAGACCCGGGGGGGTCCTACAATGAGCAGTTCTTC
CDR3aa: CASSQDPGGSYNEQFF

d_gene: .
v_gene: TRBV7-2
abundance: .
j_gene: TRBJ2-3
CDR3nt: TGTGCCAGCAGCTTAGTACGGGGGTCTCGCACAGATACGCAGTATTTT
CDR3aa: CASSLVRGSRTDTQYF

d_gene: .
v_gene: TRBV19
abundance: .
j_gene: TRBJ1-2
CDR3nt: TGTGCCAGTAGTATACTTAGGGCGGGGACGCACTATGGCTACACCTTC
CDR3aa: CASSILRAGTHYGYTF

d_gene: TRBD1
v_gene: TRBV6-4
abundance: .
j_gene: TRBJ1-2
CDR3nt: TGTGCCAGCAGTGACTTCATGGGGGACAGCTATGGCTACACCTTC
CDR3aa: CASSDFMGDSYGYTF

d_gene: .
v_gene: TRBV6-2/TRBV6-3
abundance: .
j_gene: TRBJ2-7
CDR3nt: TGTGCCAGCAGTGAGAGCCACTCCTACGAGCAGTACTTC
CDR3aa: CASSESHSYEQYF

d_gene: .
v_gene: TRBV5-1
abundance: .
j_gene: TRBJ1-1
CDR3nt: TGCGCCAGCAGCCCCGGACAGAGGATGAACACTGAAGCTTTCTTT
CDR3aa: CASSPGQRMNTEAFF

d_gene: TRBD1
v_gene: TRBV24-1
abundance: .
j_gene: TRBJ1-5
CDR3nt: TGTGCCACCAGTGATTCTAGGACAGGGTCCAATCAGCCCCAGCATTTT
CDR3aa: CATSDSRTGSNQPQHF

d_gene: .
v_gene: TRBV5-1
abundance: .
j_gene: TRBJ2-1
CDR3nt: TGCGCCAGCACTCCAGGGCTAGACTCCTACAATGAGCAGTTCTTC
CDR3aa: CASTPGLDSYNEQFF

d_gene: .
v_gene: TRBV27
abundance: .
j_gene: TRBJ2-1
CDR3nt: TGTGCCAGCAGTCCACAGGACCCCAATGAGCAGTTCTTC
CDR3aa: CASSPQDPNEQFF

d_gene: .
v_gene: TRBV10-2
abundance: .
j_gene: TRBJ2-7
CDR3nt: TGCGCCAGCAGGGCAACTAGTACCGAGCAGTACTTC
CDR3aa: CASRATSTEQYF

d_gene: TRBD1
v_gene: TRBV6-2/TRBV6-3
abundance: .
j_gene: TRBJ1-5
CDR3nt: TGTGCCAGCAGTATGACAGGGGGCAATCAGCCCCAGCATTTT
CDR3aa: CASSMTGGNQPQHF

d_gene: TRBD2
v_gene: TRBV7-2
abundance: .
j_gene: TRBJ2-3
CDR3nt: TGTGCCAGCAGCTTAGCGCGGACTAGCGGGGGGATCACAGATACGCAGTATTTT
CDR3aa: CASSLARTSGGITDTQYF

d_gene: .
v_gene: TRBV2
abundance: once
j_gene: TRBJ1-2
CDR3nt: TGTGCCAGCAGTGATGCGAGGAGAGGCTACACCTTC
CDR3aa: CASSDARRGYTF

d_gene: .
v_gene: TRBV20-1
abundance: .
j_gene: TRBJ2-2
CDR3nt: TGCAGTGCTAGTAGGGCGGGGGCGGATACCGGGGAGCTGTTTTTT
CDR3aa: CSASRAGADTGELFF